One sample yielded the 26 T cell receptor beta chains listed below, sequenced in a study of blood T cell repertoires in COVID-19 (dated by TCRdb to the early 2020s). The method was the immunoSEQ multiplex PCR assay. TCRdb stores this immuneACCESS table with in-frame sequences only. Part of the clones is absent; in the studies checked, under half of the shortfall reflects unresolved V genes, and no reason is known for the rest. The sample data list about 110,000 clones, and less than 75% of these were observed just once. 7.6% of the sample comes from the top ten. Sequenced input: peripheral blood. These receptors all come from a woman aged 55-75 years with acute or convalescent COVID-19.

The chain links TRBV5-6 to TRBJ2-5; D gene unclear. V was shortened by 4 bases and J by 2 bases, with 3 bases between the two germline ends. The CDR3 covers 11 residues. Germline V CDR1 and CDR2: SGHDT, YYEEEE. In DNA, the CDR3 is TGTGCCAGCAGCCTACAAGAGACCCAGTACTTC. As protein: CASSLQETQYF.

CDR3 amino acids: CATSNDRGRKEKLFF. The DNA of the CDR3 is TGTGCCACCAGCAACGACAGGGGGCGGAAGGAAAAACTGTTTTTT. The chain uses TRBV15 and TRBJ1-4; 10 bases match TRBD1. CDR3 size: 15 residues. CDR1 is LNHNV, CDR2 YYDKDF, per germline (reference sequence). J was trimmed by 8 bases and V by 4 bases; bases with no gene match: 7.

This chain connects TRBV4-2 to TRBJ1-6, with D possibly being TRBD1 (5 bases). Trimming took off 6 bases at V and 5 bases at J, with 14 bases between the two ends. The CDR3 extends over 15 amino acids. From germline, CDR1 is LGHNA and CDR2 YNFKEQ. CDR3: CASRVQADDNSPLHF. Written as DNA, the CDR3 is TGTGCCAGCAGAGTACAGGCGGACGATAATTCACCCCTCCACTTT.

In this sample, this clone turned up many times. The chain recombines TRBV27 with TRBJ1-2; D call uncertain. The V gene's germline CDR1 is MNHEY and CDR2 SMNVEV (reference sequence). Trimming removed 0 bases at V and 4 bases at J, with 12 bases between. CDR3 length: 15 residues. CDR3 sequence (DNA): TGTGCCAGCAGTTTATCGGCCTCACTACCCTATGGCTACACCTTC. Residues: CASSLSASLPYGYTF.

The CDR3 spells CASSQTGGYEQYF. The CDR3 DNA reads TGTGCCAGCTCACAAACAGGGGGCTACGAGCAGTACTTC. V is TRBV18 and J is TRBJ2-7; 8 bases agree with TRBD1. The V gene's germline CDR1 is KGHSH and CDR2 LQKENI. V lost 4 bases and J lost 3; bases outside the gene matches: 2. There are 13 residues in the CDR3.

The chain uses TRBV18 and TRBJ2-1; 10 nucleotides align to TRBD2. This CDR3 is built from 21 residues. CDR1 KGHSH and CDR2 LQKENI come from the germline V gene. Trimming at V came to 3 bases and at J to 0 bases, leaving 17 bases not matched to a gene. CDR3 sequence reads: CASSPGQRLLAGRRSYNEQFF. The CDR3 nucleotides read TGTGCCAGCTCACCGGGTCAACGGCTACTAGCGGGACGACGCTCCTACAATGAGCAGTTCTTC.

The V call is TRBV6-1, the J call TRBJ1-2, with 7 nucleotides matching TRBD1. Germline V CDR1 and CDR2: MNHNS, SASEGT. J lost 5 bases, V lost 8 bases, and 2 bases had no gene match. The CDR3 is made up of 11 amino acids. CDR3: CASAGGYGYTF. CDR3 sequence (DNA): TGTGCCAGCGCAGGGGGGTATGGCTACACCTTC.

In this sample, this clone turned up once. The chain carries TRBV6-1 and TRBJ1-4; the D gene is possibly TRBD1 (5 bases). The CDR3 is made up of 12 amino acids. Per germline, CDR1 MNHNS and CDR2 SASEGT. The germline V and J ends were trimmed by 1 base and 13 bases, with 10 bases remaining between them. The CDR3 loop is CASSEDRDLLFF. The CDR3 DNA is TGTGCCAGCAGTGAAGATCGGGACTTACTGTTTTTT.

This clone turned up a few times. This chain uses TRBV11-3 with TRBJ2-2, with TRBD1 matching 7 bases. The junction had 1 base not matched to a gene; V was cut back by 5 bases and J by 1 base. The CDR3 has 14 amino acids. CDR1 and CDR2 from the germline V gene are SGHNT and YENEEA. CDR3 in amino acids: CASSRTGNTGELFF. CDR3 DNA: TGTGCCAGCAGCCGGACAGGGAACACCGGGGAGCTGTTTTTT.

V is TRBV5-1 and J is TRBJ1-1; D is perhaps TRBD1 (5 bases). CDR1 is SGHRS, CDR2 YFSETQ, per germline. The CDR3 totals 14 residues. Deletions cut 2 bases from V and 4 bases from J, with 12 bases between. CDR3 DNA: TGCGCCAGCAGCTTAACAGGTTCGGGCACTGAAGCTTTCTTT. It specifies CASSLTGSGTEAFF.

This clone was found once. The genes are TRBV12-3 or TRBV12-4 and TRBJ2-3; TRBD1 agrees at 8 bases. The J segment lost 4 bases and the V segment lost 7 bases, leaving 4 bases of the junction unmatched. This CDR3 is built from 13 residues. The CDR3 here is CASKGQGPDTQYF. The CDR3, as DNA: TGTGCCAGCAAAGGACAGGGCCCAGATACGCAGTATTTT.

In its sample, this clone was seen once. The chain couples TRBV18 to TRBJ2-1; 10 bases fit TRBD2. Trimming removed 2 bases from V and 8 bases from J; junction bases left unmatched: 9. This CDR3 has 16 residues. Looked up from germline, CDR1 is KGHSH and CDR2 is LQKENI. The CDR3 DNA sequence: TGTGCCAGCTCACCAAGGGGGACTAGCGAGGGTTATGAGCAGTTCTTC. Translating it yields CASSPRGTSEGYEQFF.

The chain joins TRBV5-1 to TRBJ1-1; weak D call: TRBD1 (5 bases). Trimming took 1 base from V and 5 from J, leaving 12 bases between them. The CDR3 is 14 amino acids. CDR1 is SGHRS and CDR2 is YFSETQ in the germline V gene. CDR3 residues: CASSLSQGWTEAFF. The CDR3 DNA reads TGCGCCAGCAGCTTGAGTCAGGGTTGGACTGAAGCTTTCTTT.

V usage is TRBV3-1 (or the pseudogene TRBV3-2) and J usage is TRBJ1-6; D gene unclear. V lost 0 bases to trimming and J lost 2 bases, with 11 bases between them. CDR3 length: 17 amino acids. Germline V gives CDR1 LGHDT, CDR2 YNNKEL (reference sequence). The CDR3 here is CASSQDIRLAYNSPLHF. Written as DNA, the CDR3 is TGTGCCAGCAGCCAAGATATAAGACTAGCCTATAATTCACCCCTCCACTTT.

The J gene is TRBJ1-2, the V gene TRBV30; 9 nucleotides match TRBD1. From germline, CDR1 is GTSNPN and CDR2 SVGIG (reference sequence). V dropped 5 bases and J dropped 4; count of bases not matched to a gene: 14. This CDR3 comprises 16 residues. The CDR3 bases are TGTGCCTGGCTCCCCCAACCGGGACAGGGCAGCTATGGCTACACCTTC. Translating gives CAWLPQPGQGSYGYTF.

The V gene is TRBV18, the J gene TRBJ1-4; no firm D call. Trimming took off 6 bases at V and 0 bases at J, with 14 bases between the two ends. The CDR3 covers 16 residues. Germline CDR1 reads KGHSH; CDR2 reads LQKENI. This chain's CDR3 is CASSQTSGATNEKLFF. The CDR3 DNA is TGTGCCAGCTCCCAAACCAGCGGTGCAACTAATGAAAAACTGTTTTTT.

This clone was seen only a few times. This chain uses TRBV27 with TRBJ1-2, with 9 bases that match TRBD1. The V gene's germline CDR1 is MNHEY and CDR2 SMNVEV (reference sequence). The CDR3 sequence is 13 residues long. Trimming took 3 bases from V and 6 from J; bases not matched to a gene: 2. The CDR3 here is CASSFRTGDGYTF. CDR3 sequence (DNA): TGTGCCAGCAGTTTCCGGACAGGGGATGGCTACACCTTC.

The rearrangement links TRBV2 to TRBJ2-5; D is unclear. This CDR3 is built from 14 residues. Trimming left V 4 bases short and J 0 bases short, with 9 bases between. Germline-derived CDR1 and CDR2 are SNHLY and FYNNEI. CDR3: CASSVNSNQETQYF. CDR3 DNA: TGTGCCAGCAGTGTTAACAGTAACCAAGAGACCCAGTACTTC.

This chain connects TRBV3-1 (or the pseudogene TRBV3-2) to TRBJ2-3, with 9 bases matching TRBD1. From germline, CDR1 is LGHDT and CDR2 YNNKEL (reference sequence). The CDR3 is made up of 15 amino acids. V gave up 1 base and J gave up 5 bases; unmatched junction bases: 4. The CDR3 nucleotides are TGTGCCAGCAGCCAAGGGGGACAGGGTTTAGATACGCAGTATTTT. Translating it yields CASSQGGQGLDTQYF.

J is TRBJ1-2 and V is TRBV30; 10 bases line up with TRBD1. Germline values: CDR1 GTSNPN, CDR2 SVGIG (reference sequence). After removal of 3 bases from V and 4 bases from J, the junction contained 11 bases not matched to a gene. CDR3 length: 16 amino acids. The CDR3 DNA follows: TGTGCCTGGAGGGGACAGGGGTTTATGGTAGGCTATGGCTACACCTTC. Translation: CAWRGQGFMVGYGYTF.

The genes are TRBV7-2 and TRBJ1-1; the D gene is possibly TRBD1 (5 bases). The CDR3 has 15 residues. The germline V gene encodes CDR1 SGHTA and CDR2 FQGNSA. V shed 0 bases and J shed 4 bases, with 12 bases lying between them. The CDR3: CASSLAAGMGTEAFF. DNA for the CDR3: TGTGCCAGCAGCTTAGCGGCAGGGATGGGCACTGAAGCTTTCTTT.

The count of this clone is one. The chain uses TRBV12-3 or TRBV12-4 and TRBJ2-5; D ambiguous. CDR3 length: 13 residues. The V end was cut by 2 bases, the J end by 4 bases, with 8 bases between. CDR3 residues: CASSLSVAETQYF. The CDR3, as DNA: TGTGCCAGCAGTTTATCGGTAGCAGAGACCCAGTACTTC.

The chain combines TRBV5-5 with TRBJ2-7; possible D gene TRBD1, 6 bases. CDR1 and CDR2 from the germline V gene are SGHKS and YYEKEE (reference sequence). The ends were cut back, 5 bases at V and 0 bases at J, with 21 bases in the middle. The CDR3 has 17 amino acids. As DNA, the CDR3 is TGTGCCAGCAGAAAGACAGGCGGAAGGCTCGTCTCCTACGAGCAGTACTTC. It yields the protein CASRKTGGRLVSYEQYF.

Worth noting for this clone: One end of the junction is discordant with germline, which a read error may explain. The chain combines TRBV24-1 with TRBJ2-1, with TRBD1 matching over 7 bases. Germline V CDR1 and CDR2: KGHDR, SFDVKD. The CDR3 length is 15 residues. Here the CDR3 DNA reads TGTGCCACAAGTGTCCCGGGACAGCACTACAATGAGCAGTTCTTC. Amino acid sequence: CATSVPGQHYNEQFF.

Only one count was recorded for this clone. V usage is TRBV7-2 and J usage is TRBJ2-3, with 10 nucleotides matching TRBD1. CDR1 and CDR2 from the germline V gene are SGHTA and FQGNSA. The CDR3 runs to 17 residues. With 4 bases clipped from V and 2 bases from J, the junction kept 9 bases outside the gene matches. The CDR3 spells CASSSGQGGVNTDTQYF. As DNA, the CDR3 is TGTGCCAGCAGCTCTGGACAGGGGGGCGTAAACACAGATACGCAGTATTTT.

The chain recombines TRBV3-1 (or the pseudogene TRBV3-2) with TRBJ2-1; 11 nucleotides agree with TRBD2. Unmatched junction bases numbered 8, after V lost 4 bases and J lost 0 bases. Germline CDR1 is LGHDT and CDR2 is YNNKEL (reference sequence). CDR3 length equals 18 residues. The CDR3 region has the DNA TGTGCCAGCAGCCCCAATAGCGGGGGGGCCAGCTCCTACAATGAGCAGTTCTTC. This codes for CASSPNSGGASSYNEQFF.